The 16 T cell receptor beta chains listed next were all sequenced from one sample in a study of breast tumors, draining lymph nodes, adjacent tissues. TCRdb passed the multiplex PCR reads through MiXCR, listing each CDR3 protein once. The data hold 170,000 or so distinct CDR3 sequences, with around a third observed a single time. The lymph nodes were axillary draining lymph nodes from breast cancer patients. The sample comprised axillary lymph node tissue. The receptors were gathered from a female donor with breast cancer. Some clones in this sample may be carry-over from other donors' samples.

This clonotype was seen many times. The chain recombines TRBV2 with TRBJ1-3, with a tentative D call TRBD1 (5 bases). CDR3 length: 13 residues. Germline V lookup: CDR1 SNHLY, CDR2 FYNNEI. V lost 9 bases, J lost 2 bases, and 11 bases lay in between. Here the CDR3 reads CASRQSAGNTIYF. CDR3 bases: TGTGCCAGTCGACAGAGCGCTGGAAACACCATATATTTT.

This clonotype was recorded only once. The junction and the germline gene differ at one end; a read error may be behind it. This chain uses TRBV9 with TRBJ2-7, with D possibly matching TRBD1 (5 bases). Germline CDR1 SGDLS, CDR2 YYNGEE. This CDR3 region has 12 residues. The CDR3 loop reads CASSGDSYEQDF. The CDR3 DNA reads TGTGCCAGCAGCGGAGACAGCTACGAGCAGGACTTC. The complete variable domain, with remaining parts taken from reference TRBV9 and TRBJ2-7, reads DSGVTQTPKHLITATGQRVTLRCSPRSGDLSVYWYQQSLDQGLQFLIQYYNGEERAKGNILERFSAQQFPDLHSELNLSSLELGDSALYFCASSGDSYEQDFGPGTRLTVT.

There are a few counts of this clonotype. Possible read error: a much larger clone is one base away. The chain recombines TRBV7-9 with TRBJ2-3, with TRBD1 as a possible D gene (6 bases). The germline V gene encodes CDR1 SEHNR and CDR2 FQNEAQ (reference sequence). The CDR3 loop spans 17 amino acids. The CDR3 DNA reads as TGTGCCAGCAGCCCCATCCCCGGGACACCCGAGGCAGATCCGCAGTATTTT. Encoded protein: CASSPIPGTPEADPQYF.

Points on this clonotype: A much larger clone is a single base away; this may be a read error. V gene TRBV6-6 combines with J gene TRBJ2-1; no clear D. The germline V gene has CDR1 MNHNY and CDR2 SVGAGI (reference sequence). This CDR3 is 14 amino acids long. CDR3 loop: CASSSPSSYNEQLF. The DNA for the CDR3 is TGTGCCAGCAGTTCACCGAGCTCCTACAATGAGCAGCTCTTC.

On this clonotype itself: No conserved phenylalanine or tryptophan is present at the end of the CDR3, so a read error is the likely explanation. This rearrangement joins TRBV7-8 to TRBJ1-1; 9 bases are shared with TRBD1. Germline loops: CDR1 SGHVS, CDR2 FQNEAQ. V was pared by 1 base and J by 6 bases, with 3 bases of the junction left unmatched. The CDR3 covers 14 residues. The CDR3 sequence: CASSLGGQGAEAFL. DNA of the CDR3: TGTGCCAGCAGCTTAGGGGGACAGGGCGCTGAAGCTTTCCTT.

The J gene is TRBJ1-1, the V gene TRBV20-1; unclear D gene. Trimming left V 3 bases short and J 0 bases short, with 23 bases between. In germline, CDR1 is DFQATT, CDR2 SNEGSKA (reference sequence). This CDR3 has 18 residues. The CDR3 sequence: CSASKAEGAVFMNTEAFF. The CDR3 nucleotides read TGCAGTGCTAGTAAGGCGGAGGGCGCGGTTTTCATGAACACTGAAGCTTTCTTT.

This clonotype was observed a handful of times. One end of the junction does not line up with germline, which may come from a read error. The chain carries TRBV6-5 and TRBJ2-7, with D possibly being TRBD1 or TRBD2 (5 bases each). Germline V lookup: CDR1 MNHEY, CDR2 SVGAGI. This CDR3 region has 16 residues. For the CDR3, the DNA is TGTGCCAGCAGTCACTCCGTGTCTGGGGGATCCTACGAGCAGTACTTC. This gives the protein CASSHSVSGGSYEQYF.

This clonotype was seen repeatedly, ten times or more. Germline and junction disagree at one end, which may indicate a read error. The V call is TRBV6-5, the J call TRBJ1-6; D not resolved. Germline lookup yields CDR1 MNHEY and CDR2 SVGAGI. The CDR3 is 15 residues long. The CDR3 DNA is TGTGCCAGCAGTCACTCATCTGGCCGAGGATCACCCCTCCACTTT. It yields the protein CASSHSSGRGSPLHF.

This clonotype has a count of ten or more. V gene TRBV19 combines with J gene TRBJ1-3; no definite D call. The germline V gene encodes CDR1 LNHDA and CDR2 SQIVND (reference sequence). This CDR3 spans 15 amino acids. Trimming removed 4 bases from V and 2 bases from J, with 12 bases in between. CDR3 protein: CASSKVVGPGNTIYF. For the CDR3, the DNA is TGTGCCAGTAGTAAAGTCGTTGGCCCTGGAAACACCATATATTTT.

This clonotype was recorded at least ten times. This chain joins TRBV6-5 and TRBJ2-5; D is ambiguous. Trimming left V 6 bases short and J 3 bases short, with 8 bases between. CDR3 length equals 12 residues. Germline assignment: CDR1 MNHEY and CDR2 SVGAGI. CDR3 bases: TGTGCCAGCAGCCACTCCGAAGAGACCCAGTACTTC. This translates into CASSHSEETQYF.

Comments on this clonotype: Since a much larger clone is just one base distant, this may be a read error. The CDR3 loop reads CASSIAGTGNYGYAF. Written as DNA, the CDR3 is TGCGCCAGCAGCATCGCCGGGACAGGGAACTATGGCTACGCCTTC. V is TRBV5-1 and J is TRBJ1-2, with 9 bases aligning to TRBD1. Germline CDR1 is SGHRS and CDR2 is YFSETQ. The CDR3 has 15 residues.

This clonotype was picked up many times. This sequence joins TRBV19 and TRBJ2-7; unclear D gene. Trimming stripped 2 bases from V and 5 bases from J, with 10 bases between. The V gene's germline CDR1 is LNHDA and CDR2 SQIVND (reference sequence). The CDR3 runs 13 residues. CDR3 in amino acids: CASSISSWNEQYF. The CDR3 DNA follows: TGTGCCAGTAGTATAAGTAGTTGGAACGAGCAGTACTTC.

This clonotype was counted ten times or more. V usage is TRBV7-3 and J usage is TRBJ1-6, with no clear D. Trimming took off 1 base at V and 10 bases at J, with 8 bases between the two ends. The CDR3 is made up of 13 amino acids. CDR1 is SGHTA and CDR2 is FQGTGA in the germline V gene. CDR3 in DNA: TGTGCCAGCAGCTTAAACATGAGGTCACCCCTCCACTTT. Encoded protein: CASSLNMRSPLHF. Full variable domain (missing parts from reference TRBV7-3 and TRBJ1-6): GAGVSQTPSNKVTEKGKYVELRCDPISGHTALYWYRQSLGQGPEFLIYFQGTGAADDSGLPNDRFFAVRPEGSVSTLKIQRTERGDSAVYLCASSLNMRSPLHFGNGTRLTVT.

Ten or more counts support this clonotype. The rearrangement uses TRBV5-1 and TRBJ2-1, with 9 nucleotides matching TRBD1. Germline-derived CDR1 and CDR2 are SGHRS and YFSETQ. Unmatched junction bases numbered 4, after V lost 4 bases and J lost 5 bases. The CDR3 has 14 residues. CDR3 sequence: CASSRGQGNNEQFF. The CDR3 nucleotides read TGCGCCAGCAGCCGGGGACAGGGCAACAATGAGCAGTTCTTC.

This clonotype has at least ten counts. This chain joins TRBV5-1 and TRBJ2-3, with D unresolved. This CDR3 spans 14 amino acids. The V end lost 1 base, the J end lost 3 bases, and 9 bases lay between the germline ends. Germline CDR1 reads SGHRS; CDR2 reads YFSETQ. The CDR3 nucleotides are TGCGCCAGCAGCTTGAACGCTGCGACAGATACGCAGTATTTT. Its protein product is CASSLNAATDTQYF.

This clonotype came up many times. A single base separates this from a much larger clone, so it may be a read error. V is TRBV9 and J is TRBJ2-7; 7 bases are shared with TRBD2. Germline V CDR1 and CDR2: SGDLS, YYNGEE. This CDR3 region has 14 residues. Trimming cost V 0 bases and J 0 bases; bases outside gene matches: 0. CDR3 bases: TGTGCCAGCAGCGTAGGCGGGAGCTCCTACGAGCAGTACTTC. Protein: CASSVGGSSYEQYF.